The clone carrying this T cell receptor beta chain was observed a single time. What it binds is not known. The data originate from a study of shared clonotypes between healthy human individuals. Study conclusions and caveats: Large depth notwithstanding, sorted-subset sequencing proved incomplete by rarefaction.

The J segment lost 6 bases and the V segment lost 8 bases, leaving 5 bases of the junction unmatched. The CDR3 loop spans 13 amino acids. Germline V gives CDR1 LNHDA, CDR2 SQIVND (reference sequence). Original data processing: Filtering differed since immunoSEQ provided only junctions, with no quality scores. The table came from immunoSEQ multiplex PCR; TCRdb's copy has only in-frame clones and leaves some out. D and trimming come from the DNA, and the V and J calls and clone size come from that table. The sample consists of some 2,400,000 clones, 95% of them appearing once. The source material was naive CD4+ T cells sorted from blood. This sample's subset: CD45RA+ positively selected. This TCR was sampled from a man aged 18 to 35 in good health. The chain employs TRBV19 and TRBJ1-4; 8 bases align to TRBD1. CDR3 protein: CASGIQGDEKLFF. The CDR3 coding sequence is TGTGCCAGTGGCATACAGGGGGATGAAAAACTGTTTTTT.